The 25 T cell receptor beta chains below all came from one sample that was sequenced in a study of OX40 agonist ivuxolimab in advanced cancers. The assay was immunoSEQ multiplex PCR, and TCRdb's table has in-frame clones only and misses some. The sample lists about 16,000 clones; around 88% were seen once. Here the sequenced sample was CD4+ or CD8+ T cells sorted from blood, taken in a trial of the OX40 agonist ivuxolimab. These receptors were taken from an adult with an advanced solid tumor such as melanoma, head and neck, liver or kidney cancer.

The gene calls are TRBV29-1 and TRBJ2-2; 7 nucleotides match TRBD2. V gave up 7 bases and J gave up 7 bases; unmatched junction bases: 12. Germline lookup yields CDR1 SQVTM and CDR2 ANQGSEA. The CDR3 runs 14 residues. CDR3 DNA sequence: TGCAGCGGTTGGGGGGTCAAGCGGGGCGGGGAGCTGTTTTTT. It specifies CSGWGVKRGGELFF.

The rearrangement joins TRBV19 to TRBJ2-7, with 10 bases matching TRBD2. V shed 6 bases and J 7 bases; nucleotides not matched to a gene: 6. This CDR3 has 13 residues. CDR1 and CDR2 (germline): LNHDA, SQIVND (reference sequence). CDR3 sequence (DNA): TGTGCCAGTAGCTTCACTAGCGGGAATGAGCAGTACTTC. Protein sequence: CASSFTSGNEQYF.

V is TRBV19 and J is TRBJ2-6; TRBD1 matches 10 bases. Germline assignment: CDR1 LNHDA and CDR2 SQIVND (reference sequence). Trimming removed 6 bases from V and 8 bases from J; junction bases left unmatched: 7. The CDR3 length is 15 residues. The CDR3 DNA follows: TGTGCCAGTAGCCTAGACAGGGGGCAAACCAACGTCCTGACTTTC. Translated, it gives CASSLDRGQTNVLTF.

This clone was detected a few times. J is TRBJ2-1 and V is TRBV5-1; D perhaps matches TRBD2 (6 bases). This CDR3 region has 13 residues. V lost 6 bases, J lost 7 bases, and 14 bases lay in between. The germline V gene encodes CDR1 SGHRS and CDR2 YFSETQ. The CDR3 loop reads CASNEAGANEQFF. CDR3 coding DNA: TGCGCCAGCAACGAAGCGGGTGCGAATGAGCAGTTCTTC.

V gene TRBV27 combines with J gene TRBJ2-5; TRBD1 might be the D (5 bases). Germline V gene sequence: CDR1 MNHEY, CDR2 SMNVEV (reference sequence). The CDR3 has 13 amino acids. Trimming removed 9 bases from V and 3 bases from J, with 14 bases in between. CDR3 bases: TGTGCCAGTAGGGTGGGCAGGGAAGAGACCCAGTACTTC. The encoded protein is CASRVGREETQYF.

V and J are TRBV7-2 and TRBJ1-1; 7 bases align to TRBD1. The CDR3 totals 14 residues. Germline CDR1 SGHTA, CDR2 FQGNSA. J gave up 3 bases and V 5 bases, and 6 bases lay outside the gene matches. The DNA for the CDR3 is TGTGCCAGCAGCGGCCGGGACAGATACACTGAAGCTTTCTTT. This codes for CASSGRDRYTEAFF.

The genes are TRBV7-1 and TRBJ1-2; 8 nucleotides line up with TRBD1. TRBV7-1 is assigned to the ORF class and has an uncertain function. The CDR3 covers 15 residues. Losses at the gene ends were 5 bases for V and 5 bases for J; bases not matched to a gene: 10. DNA of the CDR3: TGTGCCAGCAGCCCGTGGGAGAGGACAGGGTATGGCTACACCTTC. This gives the protein CASSPWERTGYGYTF.

V is TRBV5-4 and J is TRBJ2-5; D unresolved. Germline lookup yields CDR1 SGHNT and CDR2 YYREEE (reference sequence). CDR3 length: 15 residues. Trimming pared 4 bases from V and 5 bases from J, leaving 18 bases between. The CDR3 here is CASSPPTRPGETQYF. As DNA, the CDR3 is TGTGCCAGCAGCCCCCCTACCCGTCCTGGGGAGACCCAGTACTTC.

In regard to this clone: Other DNA sequences in this specimen translate into the identical CDR3. This chain links TRBV12-2 with TRBJ2-5; the table assigns TRBD1, which was not confirmed against the DNA. TRBV12-2 is classified as a pseudogene. CDR3 size: 14 residues. The CDR3 sequence is CASRFNGYQETQYF. CDR3 in DNA: TGTGCAAGTCGCTTTAATGGCTACCAAGAGACCCAGTACTTC.

This clone showed up just a few times. The rearrangement joins TRBV28 to TRBJ1-3; 7 nucleotides line up with TRBD1. The germline V gene encodes CDR1 MDHEN and CDR2 SYDVKM. The CDR3 loop spans 14 amino acids. The trim removed 6 bases at V and 6 bases at J, leaving 8 bases unmatched. CDR3 coding DNA: TGTGCCAGCAGCCCTCACGACAGGGCAAACACCATATATTTT. Protein product: CASSPHDRANTIYF.

The chain employs TRBV5-6 and TRBJ2-2, with no clear D. CDR3 length: 14 amino acids. Trimming pared 4 bases from V and 9 bases from J, leaving 16 bases between. CDR1 is SGHDT, CDR2 YYEEEE, per germline. The CDR3 bases are TGTGCCAGCAGCCTAGGACCATCCCCCCGGGAGCTGTTTTTT. It translates to CASSLGPSPRELFF.

The V and J genes are TRBV28 and TRBJ2-1; 12 nucleotides align to TRBD2. The germline V gene encodes CDR1 MDHEN and CDR2 SYDVKM. This CDR3 has 18 residues. The V and J ends lost 10 bases and 0 bases, in that order; junction bases with no gene match: 13. CDR3 region: CATLGLAGSRYSYNEQFF. The DNA for the CDR3 is TGTGCCACCCTGGGACTAGCGGGTTCCCGCTACTCCTACAATGAGCAGTTCTTC.

The rearrangement joins TRBV19 to TRBJ2-4; 7 positions match TRBD1. The CDR3 contains 14 residues. The J segment lost 6 bases and the V segment lost 5 bases, leaving 7 bases of the junction unmatched. Germline V gene lookup returns CDR1 LNHDA and CDR2 SQIVND (reference sequence). As DNA, the CDR3 is TGTGCCAGTAGTCAAACAGGGGCGGGAAACATTCAGTACTTC. Amino acid sequence: CASSQTGAGNIQYF.

The genes are TRBV7-9 and TRBJ1-4; 9 nucleotides agree with TRBD1. Unmatched junction bases numbered 4, after V lost 6 bases and J lost 5 bases. CDR1 is SEHNR, CDR2 FQNEAQ, per germline (reference sequence). CDR3 length equals 14 residues. The CDR3 loop is CASSLGTGNEKLFF. The CDR3 bases are TGTGCCAGCAGTCTCGGGACAGGGAATGAAAAACTGTTTTTT.

This sequence joins TRBV18 and TRBJ2-7; 10 bases align to TRBD1. Germline V CDR1 and CDR2: KGHSH, LQKENI. CDR3 length: 14 amino acids. With 3 bases clipped from V and 3 bases from J, the junction kept 2 bases outside the gene matches. CDR3 sequence: CASSPGDRGYEQYF. The DNA for the CDR3 is TGTGCCAGCTCACCGGGGGACAGGGGCTACGAGCAGTACTTC.

Only a few counts were recorded for this clone. The chain couples TRBV7-3 to TRBJ2-6; 8 bases map to TRBD2. The germline CDR1 and CDR2 sequences are SGHTA and FQGTGA. The ends lost 5 bases at V and 4 bases at J; junction bases unmatched: 7. The CDR3 runs to 16 residues. The CDR3: CASSPGGGPGANVLTF. CDR3 DNA sequence: TGTGCCAGCAGCCCGGGGGGGGGACCCGGGGCCAACGTCCTGACTTTC.

This chain links TRBV21-1 with TRBJ2-7; the D call of TRBD2 is as the table states it, not checked on the DNA. TRBV21-1 is flagged as a pseudogene. This CDR3 contains 19 residues. CDR3 sequence reads: CASSKLPPGTSGCLYEQYF. The CDR3 DNA sequence: TGTGCCAGCAGCAAACTCCCCCCCGGGACTAGCGGGTGTCTCTACGAGCAGTACTTC.

The chain combines TRBV7-2 with TRBJ1-3; 8 bases fit TRBD1. This CDR3 region has 15 residues. In germline, CDR1 is SGHTA, CDR2 FQGNSA. J was trimmed by 9 bases and V by 2 bases; bases with no gene match: 9. CDR3 region: CASSLRWQGARTIYF. CDR3 bases: TGTGCCAGCAGCTTACGGTGGCAGGGGGCCCGCACCATATATTTT.

The chain links TRBV30 to TRBJ2-3; a possible D gene is TRBD2 (5 bases). Trimming left V 6 bases short and J 0 bases short, with 16 bases between. The CDR3 sequence is 15 residues long. The V gene's germline CDR1 is GTSNPN and CDR2 SVGIG (reference sequence). CDR3 DNA: TGTGCCTGTAGGACTGCGCGCATCAGCACAGATACGCAGTATTTT. This codes for CACRTARISTDTQYF.

This clone was seen only a few times. For the CDR3, the DNA is TGTGCCAGCAGTCCCACAGCGGAGGGCTATGGCTACACCTTC. Residues: CASSPTAEGYGYTF. The chain links TRBV6-4 to TRBJ1-2; D unclear. Germline CDR1 and CDR2: MRHNA and SNTAGT. The V gene lost 5 bases and the J gene lost 4 bases, with 14 bases spanning the gap. This CDR3 comprises 14 residues.

V is TRBV7-9 and J is TRBJ2-1; TRBD1 might be the D (8 bases). Germline CDR1 SEHNR, CDR2 FQNEAQ (reference sequence). V was pared by 5 bases and J by 8 bases, with 19 bases between. CDR3 size: 15 residues. CDR3 sequence (DNA): TGTGCCAGCAGCCCAGGACAGGGAGGGTACGATGAGCAGTTCTTC. It yields the protein CASSPGQGGYDEQFF.

This chain connects TRBV5-6 to TRBJ2-2, with D unresolved. The ends were cut back, 2 bases at V and 4 bases at J, with 6 bases in the middle. Per germline, CDR1 SGHDT and CDR2 YYEEEE. The CDR3 sequence is 13 residues long. The CDR3 is CASSFPTTGELFF. Here the CDR3 DNA reads TGTGCCAGCAGCTTCCCTACCACCGGGGAGCTGTTTTTT.

The V gene is TRBV25-1, the J gene TRBJ1-1; unclear D gene. The CDR3 covers 15 residues. Germline V CDR1 and CDR2: MGHDK, SYGVNS. V lost 3 bases to trimming and J lost 1 base, with 12 bases between them. CDR3 nucleotide sequence: TGTGCCAGCAGTGATGGCATTGCAGGGAACACTGAAGCTTTCTTT. It is translated as CASSDGIAGNTEAFF.

The chain has TRBV10-3 and TRBJ2-1; 8 bases align to TRBD1. J gave up 1 base and V 8 bases, and 4 bases lay outside the gene matches. In germline, CDR1 is ENHRY, CDR2 SYGVKD. The CDR3 extends over 14 amino acids. Here the CDR3 DNA reads TGTGCCATCCACACAGGGGGATCCTACAATGAGCAGTTCTTC. This codes for CAIHTGGSYNEQFF.

The chain uses TRBV27 and TRBJ2-7, with D tentatively TRBD2 (6 bases). Deletions cut 5 bases from V and 0 bases from J, with 17 bases between. Germline V gene data show CDR1 as MNHEY and CDR2 as SMNVEV (reference sequence). CDR3 length equals 16 residues. The CDR3 region has the DNA TGTGCCAGCAGTCTAATTAGCGGCCCTCCCTCCTACGAGCAGTACTTC. As protein: CASSLISGPPSYEQYF.